This passage covers 20 T cell receptor beta chains from one sample sequenced in a study of blood T cell repertoires in COVID-19. Produced via immunoSEQ multiplex PCR; TCRdb's table is partial and in-frame only. This table has about 130,000 clones, approximately 84% appearing once. Material for sequencing was peripheral blood. These TCRs come from a human donor in a cohort sampled during active COVID-19.

The V gene is TRBV3-1 (or the pseudogene TRBV3-2), the J gene TRBJ1-3, with 7 bases that match TRBD1. The V gene's germline CDR1 is LGHDT and CDR2 YNNKEL (reference sequence). The V segment lost 3 bases and the J segment 0 bases; nucleotides outside the gene matches: 5. The CDR3 consists of 16 residues. CDR3 in amino acids: CASSQGRGISGNTIYF. The DNA for the CDR3 is TGTGCCAGCAGCCAGGGCAGGGGGATCTCTGGAAACACCATATATTTT.

A few counts support this clone. The rearrangement joins TRBV9 to TRBJ2-7, with a possible D match to TRBD1 (6 bases). Germline V gene data show CDR1 as SGDLS and CDR2 as YYNGEE. V dropped 1 base and J dropped 2 bases, with 10 bases sitting between them. CDR3 length equals 14 residues. DNA for the CDR3: TGTGCCAGCAGCGTATACGGGACACCCTACGAGCAGTACTTC. Translating gives CASSVYGTPYEQYF.

The chain employs TRBV19 and TRBJ2-5; TRBD2 might be the D (5 bases). The CDR3 runs to 14 residues. The V end lost 6 bases, the J end lost 4 bases, and 15 bases lay between the germline ends. The germline V gene has CDR1 LNHDA and CDR2 SQIVND (reference sequence). The CDR3 sequence: CASSQAGVGETQYF. The CDR3 DNA reads TGTGCCAGTAGCCAAGCCGGGGTAGGAGAGACCCAGTACTTC.

This rearrangement joins TRBV3-1 (or the pseudogene TRBV3-2) to TRBJ1-4; unclear D gene. Germline V gene lookup returns CDR1 LGHDT and CDR2 YNNKEL (reference sequence). Trimming left V 1 base short and J 7 bases short, with 19 bases between. This CDR3 has 17 residues. The CDR3 bases are TGTGCCAGCAGCCAAGCTCTATCCGGGAGGTTTTTTGAAAAACTGTTTTTT. This translates into CASSQALSGRFFEKLFF.

The rearrangement links TRBV18 to TRBJ1-5, with D uncertain. Germline loops: CDR1 KGHSH, CDR2 LQKENI. This CDR3 has 14 amino acids. Between the trimmed V and J ends, which lost 3 bases and 5 bases, there was a span of 11 bases. Written as DNA, the CDR3 is TGTGCCAGCTCACCTCAGTTAGGAGATCAGCCCCAGCATTTT. As protein: CASSPQLGDQPQHF.

This clone was seen a handful of times. The chain uses TRBV5-1 and TRBJ2-5, with 8 bases that match TRBD2. Trimming cost V 4 bases and J 5 bases; bases outside gene matches: 4. Germline CDR1 is SGHRS and CDR2 is YFSETQ. This CDR3 has 13 residues. CDR3 nucleotides: TGCGCCAGCAGCACGACTAGCGAGGAGACCCAGTACTTC. It encodes CASSTTSEETQYF.

The rearrangement links TRBV4-1 to TRBJ1-5; a possible D gene is TRBD1 (6 bases). The CDR3 is 14 amino acids. V lost 3 bases to trimming and J lost 4 bases, with 10 bases between them. CDR1 MGHRA and CDR2 YSYEKL come from the germline V gene. This CDR3 reads CASSQDSLNQPQHF. The CDR3 nucleotides read TGCGCCAGCAGCCAGGACAGTTTAAATCAGCCCCAGCATTTT.

The chain is built from TRBV18 and TRBJ1-2; D not resolved. Germline loops: CDR1 KGHSH, CDR2 LQKENI. The CDR3 extends over 15 amino acids. Trimming removed 1 base at V and 4 bases at J, with 13 bases between. CDR3 nucleotides: TGTGCCAGCTCACCACGGGCAGGCGATCTCTATGGCTACACCTTC. It codes for CASSPRAGDLYGYTF.

This chain uses TRBV7-2 with TRBJ1-5; D unresolved. Trimming pared 1 base from V and 3 bases from J, leaving 7 bases between. CDR1 is SGHTA, CDR2 FQGNSA, per germline. The CDR3 consists of 14 residues. The CDR3 sequence is CASSLGAINQPQHF. In DNA, the CDR3 is TGTGCCAGCAGCTTAGGGGCAATCAATCAGCCCCAGCATTTT.

This clone was recorded a few times. V is TRBV24-1 and J is TRBJ1-3; D unclear. The CDR3 extends over 18 amino acids. The germline CDR1 and CDR2 sequences are KGHDR and SFDVKD. Between the trimmed V and J ends, which lost 5 bases and 0 bases, there was a span of 19 bases. The CDR3 loop reads CATSVDGEPNFSGNTIYF. CDR3 DNA sequence: TGTGCCACCAGTGTTGACGGGGAACCGAATTTCTCTGGAAACACCATATATTTT.

The rearrangement links TRBV19 to TRBJ2-1; TRBD2 might be the D (6 bases). CDR3 length equals 16 residues. V lost 0 bases and J lost 0, with 9 bases in between. Germline V gene data show CDR1 as LNHDA and CDR2 as SQIVND (reference sequence). For the CDR3, the DNA is TGTGCCAGTAGTATAGAGGGACTGAGCTCCTACAATGAGCAGTTCTTC. Protein product: CASSIEGLSSYNEQFF.

J is TRBJ1-5 and V is TRBV18; a possible D gene is TRBD1 (6 bases). Germline V gene lookup returns CDR1 KGHSH and CDR2 LQKENI. CDR3 length equals 16 residues. Trimming removed 0 bases from V and 4 bases from J, with 13 bases in between. The CDR3 sequence: CASSPPGAGANQPQHF. The CDR3 bases are TGTGCCAGCTCACCACCGGGGGCAGGGGCAAATCAGCCCCAGCATTTT. Combining the CDR3 with reference TRBV18 and TRBJ1-5 gives the whole variable domain NAGVMQNPRHLVRRRGQEARLRCSPMKGHSHVYWYRQLPEEGLKFMVYLQKENIIDESGMPKERFSAEFPKEGPSILRIQQVVRGDSAAYFCASSPPGAGANQPQHFGDGTRLSIL.

The chain joins TRBV12-5 to TRBJ1-5, with 7 nucleotides matching TRBD1. V dropped 2 bases and J dropped 2; count of bases not matched to a gene: 3. This CDR3 region has 15 residues. The germline V gene encodes CDR1 LGHNT and CDR2 FRNRAP. For the CDR3, the DNA is TGTGCTAGTGGTTTGCTCACAGGGGGCAATCAGCCCCAGCATTTT. Residues: CASGLLTGGNQPQHF.

The V and J genes are TRBV18 and TRBJ1-5; D perhaps matches TRBD1 (5 bases). The ends were cut back, 2 bases at V and 5 bases at J, with 16 bases in the middle. CDR3 size: 16 residues. Germline lookup yields CDR1 KGHSH and CDR2 LQKENI. The CDR3 region has the DNA TGTGCCAGCTCACCATTTGGAGGGAGGGACTATCAGCCCCAGCATTTT. It codes for CASSPFGGRDYQPQHF. Together with reference TRBV18 and TRBJ1-5, the CDR3 gives the full variable domain: NAGVMQNPRHLVRRRGQEARLRCSPMKGHSHVYWYRQLPEEGLKFMVYLQKENIIDESGMPKERFSAEFPKEGPSILRIQQVVRGDSAAYFCASSPFGGRDYQPQHFGDGTRLSIL.

This sequence joins TRBV2 and TRBJ1-5; 7 bases fit TRBD1. J was trimmed by 0 bases and V by 6 bases; bases with no gene match: 5. The CDR3 is 15 amino acids. The germline CDR1 and CDR2 sequences are SNHLY and FYNNEI. This CDR3 is CASRGDRNSNQPQHF. CDR3 nucleotides: TGTGCCAGCAGAGGGGACAGAAATAGCAATCAGCCCCAGCATTTT.

CDR3 amino acids: CASSLGTGVYNEQFF. DNA of the CDR3: TGCGCCAGCAGCTTGGGGACAGGGGTCTACAATGAGCAGTTCTTC. The V and J genes are TRBV5-1 and TRBJ2-1, with 9 bases that match TRBD1. This CDR3 has 15 residues. V gave up 0 bases and J gave up 3 bases; unmatched junction bases: 1. Germline V gene sequence: CDR1 SGHRS, CDR2 YFSETQ. Based on the CDR3 plus reference TRBV5-1 and TRBJ2-1, the full variable domain is KAGVTQTPRYLIKTRGQQVTLSCSPISGHRSVSWYQQTPGQGLQFLFEYFSETQRNKGNFPGRFSGRQFSNSRSEMNVSTLELGDSALYLCASSLGTGVYNEQFFGPGTRLTVL.

The chain employs TRBV4-1 and TRBJ2-3; maybe TRBD2 (5 bases). Trimming left V 1 base short and J 0 bases short, with 8 bases between. This CDR3 spans 15 amino acids. In germline, CDR1 is MGHRA, CDR2 YSYEKL. The CDR3 nucleotides read TGCGCCAGCAGCCAAGCCCCGGGGAGCACAGATACGCAGTATTTT. Residues: CASSQAPGSTDTQYF.

The rearrangement joins TRBV18 to TRBJ2-5, with a tentative D call TRBD1 (7 bases). The V and J ends lost 6 bases and 1 base respectively, with 21 bases between them. Germline V CDR1 and CDR2: KGHSH, LQKENI. There are 17 residues in the CDR3. The DNA for the CDR3 is TGTGCCAGCTCCCTCCAAGGGGCAGGGGGGCGCCAAGAGACCCAGTACTTC. It specifies CASSLQGAGGRQETQYF.

This clone was observed a handful of times. The CDR3 sequence: CASSLDAGLNEKLFF. The DNA for the CDR3 is TGTGCCAGCAGCTTAGACGCAGGCCTTAATGAAAAACTGTTTTTT. The gene calls are TRBV7-6 and TRBJ1-4; D unclear. The CDR3 totals 15 residues. CDR1 and CDR2 from the germline V gene are SGHVS and FNYEAQ. Trimming left V 1 base short and J 4 bases short, with 10 bases between.

The rearrangement uses TRBV5-1 and TRBJ2-1; TRBD1 matches at 9 bases. The CDR3 runs 13 residues. The trim removed 4 bases at V and 8 bases at J, leaving 4 bases unmatched. From germline, CDR1 is SGHRS and CDR2 YFSETQ. The CDR3 region is CASSPGQGYEQFF. For the CDR3, the DNA is TGCGCCAGCAGCCCCGGACAGGGGTATGAGCAGTTCTTC.